The T cell receptor (gamma chain) described here comes from a study of Vδ1+ human thymocytes. General study results and limits: Thymic TRG and TRD repertoires appeared highly polyclonal, with Gaussian CDR3 length distributions.

The template was reverse-transcribed extracted RNA. Multiplex PCR used pooled V-gene forward primers and a constant-region reverse primer to amplify CDR3s. TCRdb fed the multiplex PCR reads to CATT. The data show under 25,000 gamma-chain clones, roughly an eighth seen once. Worth noting for this clone: The antigen remains unidentified.

The CDR3 is 14 residues long. Germline CDR1 reads VENAVY; CDR2 reads YDSYNSRV. Unmatched junction bases numbered 9, after V lost 4 bases and J lost 3 bases. The V and J genes are TRGV8 and TRGJ1 or TRGJ2. This clonotype originated in a child younger than two who had congenital heart surgery. The specimen sequenced was Vdelta1+ gamma-delta thymocytes from the thymus. The subset here: FACS-sorted CD3+ TCRalphabeta- TCRVdelta1+ TCRVdelta2- thymocytes. The CDR3 region is CATWEASFYYKKLF. CDR3 sequence (DNA): TGTGCCACCTGGGAGGCGAGTTTTTATTATAAGAAACTCTTT.